The 19 T cell receptor beta chains in this list originate from one sample, sequenced in a study of blood T cell repertoires in COVID-19. Profiling relied on immunoSEQ multiplex PCR, and the TCRdb table lists in-frame clones only, not all of them. The sample lists over 150,000 clones; 70% to 90% were seen once. The sample consisted of peripheral blood. The receptors shown here come from a woman aged 55-69 years with COVID-19, enrolled during active disease.

The rearrangement links TRBV7-2 to TRBJ1-4; TRBD1 is a possible D gene (5 bases). V was cut by 0 bases and J by 7 bases, with 12 bases left in between. The germline V gene has CDR1 SGHTA and CDR2 FQGNSA. The CDR3 contains 15 residues. The CDR3 DNA is TGTGCCAGCAGCTTAGCGGGGGGGATTAGTGAAAAACTGTTTTTT. Residues: CASSLAGGISEKLFF.

This clone has just one count. The chain joins TRBV21-1 to TRBJ1-2; no check of the table's D call, TRBD1, against the DNA was made. TRBV21-1 is a recognized pseudogene. CDR3 size: 16 residues. CDR3 sequence reads: CASSNLGQAKSYGYTF. The CDR3 DNA follows: TGTGCCAGCAGCAACCTGGGACAGGCGAAGTCCTATGGCTACACCTTC.

This chain joins TRBV14 and TRBJ1-1, with 7 bases identical to TRBD1. Looked up from germline, CDR1 is SGHDN and CDR2 is FVKESK. The CDR3 contains 15 residues. The ends lost 3 bases at V and 5 bases at J; junction bases unmatched: 9. CDR3 residues: CASSQEMTGNTEAFF. The CDR3 DNA reads as TGTGCCAGCAGCCAGGAAATGACAGGGAATACTGAAGCTTTCTTT.

This chain uses TRBV18 with TRBJ2-1; 14 bases agree with TRBD2. CDR1 and CDR2 from the germline V gene are KGHSH and LQKENI. The CDR3 extends over 17 amino acids. V lost 1 base, J lost 7 bases, and 6 bases stayed unmatched. CDR3 sequence (DNA): TGTGCCAGCTCACCACTCCGGACTAGCGGGAGGATAAATGAGCAGTTCTTC. Its translation is CASSPLRTSGRINEQFF.

V and J are TRBV10-1 and TRBJ1-1; no clear D gene. The germline V and J ends were trimmed by 3 bases and 0 bases, with 5 bases remaining between them. The CDR3 consists of 13 residues. Germline values: CDR1 WNHNN, CDR2 SYGVQD (reference sequence). The CDR3 DNA reads TGCGCCAGCAGTGATAGCCTGAACACTGAAGCTTTCTTT. This encodes CASSDSLNTEAFF.

The chain carries TRBV7-3 and TRBJ1-2; D is unclear. Germline V CDR1 and CDR2: SGHTA, FQGTGA. V was pared by 3 bases and J by 6 bases, with 14 bases between. This CDR3 has 14 amino acids. The CDR3 region is CASSFRGSYDGYTF. CDR3 sequence (DNA): TGTGCCAGCAGCTTCAGAGGCTCCTATGATGGCTACACCTTC. The complete variable domain, with remaining parts taken from reference TRBV7-3 and TRBJ1-2, reads GAGVSQTPSNKVTEKGKYVELRCDPISGHTALYWYRQSLGQGPEFLIYFQGTGAADDSGLPNDRFFAVRPEGSVSTLKIQRTERGDSAVYLCASSFRGSYDGYTFGSGTRLTVV.

The chain uses TRBV6-6 and TRBJ1-2, with 12 nucleotides matching TRBD1. After removal of 2 bases from V and 8 bases from J, the junction contained 6 bases not matched to a gene. Per the germline V gene, CDR1 is MNHNY and CDR2 is SVGAGI (reference sequence). CDR3 length: 15 residues. CDR3 DNA sequence: TGTGCCAGCAGTTACGAGGGACAGGGGGCGGGCGGCTACACCTTC. This gives the protein CASSYEGQGAGGYTF.

This chain links TRBV5-1 with TRBJ2-1, with TRBD2 identical over 10 bases. CDR1 and CDR2 (germline): SGHRS, YFSETQ. The CDR3 is made up of 15 amino acids. V gave up 0 bases and J gave up 10 bases; unmatched junction bases: 7. DNA for the CDR3: TGCGCCAGCAGCTTGGCCGGGACTAGCGAACCAGAGCAGTTCTTC. Residues: CASSLAGTSEPEQFF. Complete variable domain (other parts from reference TRBV5-1 and TRBJ2-1): KAGVTQTPRYLIKTRGQQVTLSCSPISGHRSVSWYQQTPGQGLQFLFEYFSETQRNKGNFPGRFSGRQFSNSRSEMNVSTLELGDSALYLCASSLAGTSEPEQFFGPGTRLTVL.

The chain links TRBV18 to TRBJ1-1; TRBD1 agrees at 7 bases. Losses at the gene ends were 5 bases for V and 0 bases for J; bases not matched to a gene: 3. This CDR3 comprises 14 residues. Germline CDR1 and CDR2: KGHSH and LQKENI. This CDR3 is CASSRGTVNTEAFF. For the CDR3, the DNA is TGTGCCAGCTCAAGGGGGACAGTGAACACTGAAGCTTTCTTT.

This clone came up once. The gene calls are TRBV7-2 and TRBJ2-7, with 7 bases lining up with TRBD2. Germline assignment: CDR1 SGHTA and CDR2 FQGNSA. The ends lost 1 base at V and 7 bases at J; junction bases unmatched: 7. The CDR3 sequence is 14 residues long. DNA of the CDR3: TGTGCCAGCAGCTTAGTTAGCGGGTTAGGTGAGCAGTACTTC. Translated: CASSLVSGLGEQYF.

This clone was recorded at least ten times. The rearrangement joins TRBV11-1 to TRBJ1-2; no definite D call. Trimming removed 1 base at V and 6 bases at J, with 12 bases between. Germline CDR1 reads SGHAT; CDR2 reads FQDESV (reference sequence). This CDR3 contains 14 residues. The CDR3 bases are TGTGCCAGCAGCTTAGGAGGAGGGAATAATGGCTACACCTTC. This translates into CASSLGGGNNGYTF. The entire variable domain, with the rest obtained from reference TRBV11-1 and TRBJ1-2, is as follows: EAEVAQSPRYKITEKSQAVAFWCDPISGHATLYWYRQILGQGPELLVQFQDESVVDDSQLPKDRFSAERLKGVDSTLKIQPAELGDSAMYLCASSLGGGNNGYTFGSGTRLTVV.

This sequence joins TRBV6-5 and TRBJ1-5, with D possibly TRBD1 on 6 matching bases. V lost 6 bases and J lost 5, with 17 bases in between. CDR3 length: 15 residues. CDR1 MNHEY and CDR2 SVGAGI come from the germline V gene. DNA of the CDR3: TGTGCCAGCAGATCCCTCAGGGGCCGTTATCAGCCCCAGCATTTT. Translation: CASRSLRGRYQPQHF.

The chain links TRBV10-2 to TRBJ1-1, with 10 nucleotides matching TRBD1. The trim removed 6 bases at V and 2 bases at J, leaving 12 bases unmatched. Germline loops: CDR1 WSHSY, CDR2 SAAADI. The CDR3 extends over 17 amino acids. The CDR3: CASREQAGTGVNTEAFF. CDR3 coding DNA: TGCGCCAGCAGGGAACAAGCCGGGACAGGGGTTAACACTGAAGCTTTCTTT.

This clone has only a few counts. V and J are TRBV18 and TRBJ2-1, with 8 nucleotides matching TRBD2. The CDR3 is 15 amino acids. J was trimmed by 2 bases and V by 4 bases; bases with no gene match: 4. Per the germline V gene, CDR1 is KGHSH and CDR2 is LQKENI. The CDR3 reads CASSQTSGPYNEQFF. The CDR3 coding sequence is TGTGCCAGCTCACAAACTAGCGGCCCCTACAATGAGCAGTTCTTC.

The rearrangement links TRBV10-1 to TRBJ1-1; D is possibly TRBD1 (5 bases). V shed 6 bases and J shed 4 bases, with 15 bases lying between them. This CDR3 is built from 14 residues. CDR1 is WNHNN, CDR2 SYGVQD, per germline (reference sequence). Here the CDR3 DNA reads TGCGCCAGCAGCCTCGGTGGACAAGGCACTGAAGCTTTCTTT. This encodes CASSLGGQGTEAFF.

The chain carries TRBV5-4 and TRBJ1-1, with TRBD1 matching over 9 bases. CDR1 and CDR2 from the germline V gene are SGHNT and YYREEE (reference sequence). Losses at the gene ends were 2 bases for V and 1 base for J; bases not matched to a gene: 6. The CDR3 is 16 amino acids. In DNA form, the CDR3 reads TGTGCCAGCAGCTTTCGGACAGGGGTGGGGAACACTGAAGCTTTCTTT. Protein product: CASSFRTGVGNTEAFF.

This rearrangement joins TRBV19 to TRBJ1-4; D may be TRBD1 (6 bases). The V end was cut by 7 bases, the J end by 4 bases, with 16 bases between. This CDR3 has 15 residues. Germline-derived CDR1 and CDR2 are LNHDA and SQIVND (reference sequence). DNA for the CDR3: TGTGCCAGTACCGATGGGGGACACCTTAATGAAAAACTGTTTTTT. This codes for CASTDGGHLNEKLFF.

The V gene is TRBV19, the J gene TRBJ1-5, with 8 nucleotides matching TRBD1. The J segment lost 6 bases and the V segment lost 3 bases, leaving 4 bases of the junction unmatched. CDR1 and CDR2 (germline): LNHDA, SQIVND (reference sequence). This CDR3 has 14 residues. The CDR3 sequence: CASSMGQVLQPQHF. The CDR3, as DNA: TGTGCCAGTAGTATGGGACAGGTTCTTCAGCCCCAGCATTTT.

The rearrangement links TRBV7-9 to TRBJ2-1; tentatively, D is TRBD2 (5 bases). The CDR3 runs to 14 residues. Germline V gene data show CDR1 as SEHNR and CDR2 as FQNEAQ (reference sequence). Trimming cost V 5 bases and J 8 bases, with 16 bases left between them. CDR3 DNA: TGTGCCAGCAGCATCGCCACGGTCGGGGATGAGCAGTTCTTC. It codes for CASSIATVGDEQFF. Drawing the rest from reference TRBV7-9 and TRBJ2-1, the complete variable domain is DTGVSQNPRHKITKRGQNVTFRCDPISEHNRLYWYRQTLGQGPEFLTYFQNEAQLEKSRLLSDRFSAERPKGSFSTLEIQRTEQGDSAMYLCASSIATVGDEQFFGPGTRLTVL.